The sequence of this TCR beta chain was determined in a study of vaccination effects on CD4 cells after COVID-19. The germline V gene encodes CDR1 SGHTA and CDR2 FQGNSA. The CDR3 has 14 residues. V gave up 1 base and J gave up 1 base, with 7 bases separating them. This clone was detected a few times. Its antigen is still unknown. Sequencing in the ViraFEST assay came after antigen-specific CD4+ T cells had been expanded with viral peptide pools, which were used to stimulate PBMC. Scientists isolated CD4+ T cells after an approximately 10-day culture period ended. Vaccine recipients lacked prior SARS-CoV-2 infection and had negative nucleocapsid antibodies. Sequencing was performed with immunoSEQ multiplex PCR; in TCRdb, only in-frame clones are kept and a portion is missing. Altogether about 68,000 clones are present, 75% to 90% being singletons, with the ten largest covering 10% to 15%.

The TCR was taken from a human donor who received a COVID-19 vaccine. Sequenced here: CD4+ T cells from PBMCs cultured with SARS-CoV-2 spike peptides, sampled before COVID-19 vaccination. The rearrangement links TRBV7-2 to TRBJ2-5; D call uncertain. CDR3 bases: TGTGCCAGCAGCTTAGGAGGTTTCCAAGAGACCCAGTACTTC. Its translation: CASSLGGFQETQYF.